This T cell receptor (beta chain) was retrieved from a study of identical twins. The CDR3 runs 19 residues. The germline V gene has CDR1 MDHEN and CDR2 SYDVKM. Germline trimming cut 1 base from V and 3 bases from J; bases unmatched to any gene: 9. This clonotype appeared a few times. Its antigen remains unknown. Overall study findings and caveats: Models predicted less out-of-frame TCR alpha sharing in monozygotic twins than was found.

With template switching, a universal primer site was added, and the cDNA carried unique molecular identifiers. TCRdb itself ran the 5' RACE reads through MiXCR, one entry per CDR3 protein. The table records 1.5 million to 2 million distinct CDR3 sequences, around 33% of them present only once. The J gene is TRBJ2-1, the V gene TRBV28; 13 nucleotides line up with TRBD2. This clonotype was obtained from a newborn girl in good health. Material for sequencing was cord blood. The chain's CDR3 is CASSLFRTSGRKSYNEQFF. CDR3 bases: TGTGCCAGCAGTTTATTCCGGACTAGCGGGAGAAAGAGCTACAATGAGCAGTTCTTC.